The 5 T cell receptor beta chains presented below share a single source sample, sequenced in a study of blood T cell repertoires in COVID-19. The table came from immunoSEQ multiplex PCR; TCRdb's copy has only in-frame clones and leaves some out. The sample lists fewer than 120,000 clones, 82% occurring once. Sequenced sample: peripheral blood. The source of these receptors is a woman aged 60-75 years with acute or convalescent COVID-19.

The gene calls are TRBV10-3 and TRBJ1-4, with D maybe TRBD1 (6 bases). The V gene lost 10 bases and the J gene lost 4 bases, with 13 bases spanning the gap. The germline V gene has CDR1 ENHRY and CDR2 SYGVKD. The CDR3 runs 13 residues. The CDR3 is CASRGQINEKLFF. The CDR3 DNA reads TGTGCCAGTCGAGGACAGATTAATGAAAAACTGTTTTTT.

This clone was seen more than once but under ten times. This sample includes further DNA sequences coding for the same CDR3. This rearrangement joins TRBV12-3 or TRBV12-4 to TRBJ1-1, with D possibly being TRBD1 (5 bases). The ends were cut back, 3 bases at V and 1 base at J, with 6 bases in the middle. This CDR3 region has 13 residues. Here the CDR3 reads CASSFGANTEAFF. In nucleotides, the CDR3 is TGTGCCAGCAGTTTTGGGGCGAACACTGAAGCTTTCTTT.

The genes are TRBV4-1 and TRBJ2-3; 9 bases are a match to TRBD1. The ends lost 4 bases at V and 0 bases at J; junction bases unmatched: 2. The CDR3 spans 15 residues. Germline V gene sequence: CDR1 MGHRA, CDR2 YSYEKL. The CDR3 loop is CASSRTGASTDTQYF. The CDR3, as DNA: TGCGCCAGCAGCCGGACAGGGGCGAGCACAGATACGCAGTATTTT.

This clone was seen a handful of times. V usage is TRBV19 and J usage is TRBJ1-3, with a possible D match to TRBD1 (5 bases). Per germline, CDR1 LNHDA and CDR2 SQIVND (reference sequence). The CDR3 extends over 13 amino acids. The V end was cut by 8 bases, the J end by 2 bases, with 10 bases between. CDR3 bases: TGTGCCAGTCGCAGGGTTCCTGGAAACACCATATATTTT. Amino acids: CASRRVPGNTIYF. The full variable domain, its missing parts supplied by reference TRBV19 and TRBJ1-3, is DGGITQSPKYLFRKEGQNVTLSCEQNLNHDAMYWYRQDPGQGLRLIYYSQIVNDFQKGDIAEGYSVSREKKESFPLTVTSAQKNPTAFYLCASRRVPGNTIYFGEGSWLTVV.

V gene TRBV12-3 or TRBV12-4 combines with J gene TRBJ1-6, with D perhaps matching TRBD1 (6 bases). CDR3 length: 13 residues. Trimming took off 9 bases at V and 6 bases at J, with 12 bases between the two ends. The CDR3 region is CASSRGGNSPLHF. The CDR3 DNA follows: TGTGCCAGTTCAAGGGGGGGTAATTCACCCCTCCACTTT.